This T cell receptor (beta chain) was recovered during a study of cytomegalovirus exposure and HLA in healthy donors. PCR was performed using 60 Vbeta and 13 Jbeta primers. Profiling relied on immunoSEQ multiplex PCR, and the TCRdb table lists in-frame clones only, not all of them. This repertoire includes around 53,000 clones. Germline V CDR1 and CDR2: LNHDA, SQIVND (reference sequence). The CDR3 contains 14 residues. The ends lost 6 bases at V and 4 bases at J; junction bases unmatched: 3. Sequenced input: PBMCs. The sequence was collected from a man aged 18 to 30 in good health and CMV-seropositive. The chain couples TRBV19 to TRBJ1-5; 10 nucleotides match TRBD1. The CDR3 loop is CASSGQGGNQPQHF. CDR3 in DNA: TGTGCCAGTAGCGGACAGGGGGGAAATCAGCCCCAGCATTTT. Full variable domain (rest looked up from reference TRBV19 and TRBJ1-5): DGGITQSPKYLFRKEGQNVTLSCEQNLNHDAMYWYRQDPGQGLRLIYYSQIVNDFQKGDIAEGYSVSREKKESFPLTVTSAQKNPTAFYLCASSGQGGNQPQHFGDGTRLSIL.